The entry that follows covers one T cell receptor beta chain sequence. What it recognizes is unknown. Trimming took off 2 bases at V and 4 bases at J, with 9 bases between the two ends. Per germline, CDR1 MNHNS and CDR2 SASEGT. This CDR3 has 14 residues. This entry belongs to a study of T cell responses to AZD1222 COVID-19 vaccine. Background on the study: Doses given second, at about 4 or about 12 weeks, were pooled.

Study-wide results and limits: Baseline seropositives among AZD1222 recipients totaled only five to seven. At 160-218 and 743-854, vaccine-associated CD4 TCRs were dominant, and they spanned spike.

Measured with immunoSEQ multiplex PCR; TCRdb has only the in-frame clones, and not every one. The table has 100,000 to 150,000 clones, around 87% seen once. The receptor comes from an adult in good health. Sequencing used peripheral blood, obtained on day 0 of AZD1222 vaccination. The chain uses TRBV6-1 and TRBJ1-5; D might be TRBD1 (5 bases). This CDR3 reads CASSENRRNQPQHF. The DNA for the CDR3 is TGTGCCAGCAGTGAAAACAGGCGAAATCAGCCCCAGCATTTT.